Sequencing of this T cell receptor (beta chain) was carried out in a study of cytomegalovirus exposure and HLA in healthy donors. Vbeta (60) and Jbeta (13) primers were used in the PCR. Some clones are missing from TCRdb's copy, which holds only in-frame ones; the method was immunoSEQ multiplex PCR. The data contain more than 150,000 clones, approximately 88% of them singletons. This clone has just one count. There are 15 residues in the CDR3. The genes are TRBV21-1 and TRBJ2-7; the table's D call TRBD2 went unverified against the DNA. TRBV21-1 is marked as a pseudogene. The source of this sequence is a woman between 18 and 30 years old in good health and CMV-seronegative. The sample taken for sequencing was PBMCs. In nucleotides, the CDR3 is TGTGCCAGCAGCAAAGTGGGGGGAGAGGGGTACGAGCAGTACTTC. Its translation: CASSKVGGEGYEQYF.